The source of this T cell receptor beta chain is a study of early stage breast cancer tumors. General study points: Compared with adjacent normal breast tissue, tumors showed 2.5 to 3-fold greater T cell density and higher clonality. Most shared enriched TCRB sequences were commonly generated ones.

Germline V gives CDR1 SGHAT, CDR2 FQNNGV. The V end lost 8 bases, the J end lost 2 bases, and 7 bases lay between the germline ends. The CDR3 contains 11 residues. Comment on this clone: Antigen specificity is unknown.

Clones were read by immunoSEQ multiplex PCR, and TCRdb kept only the in-frame ones, dropping some. The sample holds fewer than 70,000 clones, roughly 80% seen once. Input material: blood. The sequence was collected from a person in their 40s with breast cancer. The chain combines TRBV11-2 with TRBJ2-7; D is unresolved. CDR3 sequence (DNA): TGTGCCAGCGGCTCGACCTACGAGCAGTACTTC. Protein sequence: CASGSTYEQYF.